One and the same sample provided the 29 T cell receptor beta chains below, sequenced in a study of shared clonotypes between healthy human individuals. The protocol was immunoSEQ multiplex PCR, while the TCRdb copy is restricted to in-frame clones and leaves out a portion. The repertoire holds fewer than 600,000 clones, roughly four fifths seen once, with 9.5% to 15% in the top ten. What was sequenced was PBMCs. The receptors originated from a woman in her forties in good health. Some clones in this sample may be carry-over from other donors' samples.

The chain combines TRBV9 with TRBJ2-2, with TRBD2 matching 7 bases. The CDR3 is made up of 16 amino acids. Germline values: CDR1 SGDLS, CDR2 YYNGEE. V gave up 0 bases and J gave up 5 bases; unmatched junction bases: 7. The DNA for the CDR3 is TGTGCCAGCAGCGTAGTAGAGGTAGCGGGTACCGGGGAGCTGTTTTTT. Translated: CASSVVEVAGTGELFF. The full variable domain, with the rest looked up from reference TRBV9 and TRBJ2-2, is DSGVTQTPKHLITATGQRVTLRCSPRSGDLSVYWYQQSLDQGLQFLIQYYNGEERAKGNILERFSAQQFPDLHSELNLSSLELGDSALYFCASSVVEVAGTGELFFGEGSRLTVL.

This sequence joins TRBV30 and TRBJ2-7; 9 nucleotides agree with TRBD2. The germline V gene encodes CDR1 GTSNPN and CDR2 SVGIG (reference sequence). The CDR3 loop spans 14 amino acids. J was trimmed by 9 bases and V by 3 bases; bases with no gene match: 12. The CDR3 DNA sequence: TGTGCCTGGAGGGCGGCGGGAGGGCCTGGGGGGCAGTACTTC. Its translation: CAWRAAGGPGGQYF.

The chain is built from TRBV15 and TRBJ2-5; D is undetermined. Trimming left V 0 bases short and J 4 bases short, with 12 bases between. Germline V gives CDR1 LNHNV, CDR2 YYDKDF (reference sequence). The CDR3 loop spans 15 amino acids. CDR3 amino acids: CATSRDRRGIETQYF. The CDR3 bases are TGTGCCACCAGCAGAGATCGTAGAGGTATAGAGACCCAGTACTTC.

The CDR3 region has the DNA TGTGCCAGCAGCCTAGACAGGGCCCTTAGCACAGATACGCAGTATTTT. It codes for CASSLDRALSTDTQYF. The J gene is TRBJ2-3, the V gene TRBV7-2; TRBD1 matches at 7 bases. CDR1 and CDR2 from the germline V gene are SGHTA and FQGNSA. V shed 5 bases, J shed 0 bases, and the junction held 8 bases outside the gene matches. CDR3 length equals 16 residues.

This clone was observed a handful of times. Written as DNA, the CDR3 is TGTGCCAGCAGTTTGGGGCACGCCGGTGAGCAGTTCTTC. Protein: CASSLGHAGEQFF. V is TRBV27 and J is TRBJ2-1, with D possibly matching TRBD1 (5 bases). The CDR3 spans 13 residues. V was cut by 3 bases and J by 9 bases, with 12 bases left in between. Per the germline V gene, CDR1 is MNHEY and CDR2 is SMNVEV (reference sequence).

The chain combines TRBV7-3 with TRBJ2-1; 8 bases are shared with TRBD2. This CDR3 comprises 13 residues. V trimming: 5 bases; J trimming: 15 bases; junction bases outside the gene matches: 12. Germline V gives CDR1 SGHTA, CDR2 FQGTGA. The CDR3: CASSPRGSGSSFF. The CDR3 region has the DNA TGTGCCAGCAGCCCCCGGGGGAGCGGGAGTTCGTTCTTC.

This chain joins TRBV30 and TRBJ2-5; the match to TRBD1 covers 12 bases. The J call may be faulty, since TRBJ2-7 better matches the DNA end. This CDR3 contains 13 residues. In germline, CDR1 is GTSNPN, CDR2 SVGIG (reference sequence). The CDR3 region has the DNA TGTGCCTGGAGGGGACAGGGGGCAGACGAGCAGTACTTC. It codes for CAWRGQGADEQYF.

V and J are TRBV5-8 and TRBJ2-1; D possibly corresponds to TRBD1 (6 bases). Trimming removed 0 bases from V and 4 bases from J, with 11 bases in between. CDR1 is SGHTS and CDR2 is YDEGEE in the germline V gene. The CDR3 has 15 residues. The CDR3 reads CASSLAIGTYNEQFF. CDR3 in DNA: TGTGCCAGCAGCTTGGCCATAGGGACATACAATGAGCAGTTCTTC.

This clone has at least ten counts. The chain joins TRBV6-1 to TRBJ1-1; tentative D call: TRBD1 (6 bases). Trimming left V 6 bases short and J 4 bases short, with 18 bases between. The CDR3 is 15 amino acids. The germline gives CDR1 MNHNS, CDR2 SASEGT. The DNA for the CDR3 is TGTGCCAGCAGCCCCATTGCAGGGGAGGGCACTGAAGCTTTCTTT. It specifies CASSPIAGEGTEAFF.

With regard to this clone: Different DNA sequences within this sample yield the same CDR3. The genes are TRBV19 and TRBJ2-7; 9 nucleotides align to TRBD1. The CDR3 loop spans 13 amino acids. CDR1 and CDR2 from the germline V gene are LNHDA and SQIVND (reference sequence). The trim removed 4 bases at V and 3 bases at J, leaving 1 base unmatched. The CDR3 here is CASSRGQGYEQYF. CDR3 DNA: TGTGCCAGTAGTAGGGGACAGGGCTACGAGCAGTACTTC.

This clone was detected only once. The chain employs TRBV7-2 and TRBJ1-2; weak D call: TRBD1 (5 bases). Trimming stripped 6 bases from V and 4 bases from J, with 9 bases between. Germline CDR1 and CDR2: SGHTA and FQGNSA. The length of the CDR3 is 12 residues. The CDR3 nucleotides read TGTGCCAGCAGACTCGACAGCTATGGCTACACCTTC. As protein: CASRLDSYGYTF.

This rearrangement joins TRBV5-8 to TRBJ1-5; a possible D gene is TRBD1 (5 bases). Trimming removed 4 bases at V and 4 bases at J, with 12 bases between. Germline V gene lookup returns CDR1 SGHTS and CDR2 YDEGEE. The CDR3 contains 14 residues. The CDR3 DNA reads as TGTGCCAGCAGCATGACAGATATAAATCAGCCCCAGCATTTT. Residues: CASSMTDINQPQHF.

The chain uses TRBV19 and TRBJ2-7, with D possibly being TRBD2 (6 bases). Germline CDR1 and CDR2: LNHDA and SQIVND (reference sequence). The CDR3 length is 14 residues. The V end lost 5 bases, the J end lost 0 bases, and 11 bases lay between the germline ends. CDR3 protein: CASSRPGSSYEQYF. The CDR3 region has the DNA TGTGCCAGTAGTCGCCCCGGGAGCTCCTACGAGCAGTACTTC.

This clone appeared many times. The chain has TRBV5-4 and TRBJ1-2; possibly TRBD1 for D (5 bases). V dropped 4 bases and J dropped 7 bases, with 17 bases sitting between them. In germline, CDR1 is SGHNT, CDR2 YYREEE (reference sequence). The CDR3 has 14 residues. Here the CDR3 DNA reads TGTGCCAGCAGCCTCGGGGGGAGGGGATCTGGCTACACCTTC. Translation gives CASSLGGRGSGYTF.

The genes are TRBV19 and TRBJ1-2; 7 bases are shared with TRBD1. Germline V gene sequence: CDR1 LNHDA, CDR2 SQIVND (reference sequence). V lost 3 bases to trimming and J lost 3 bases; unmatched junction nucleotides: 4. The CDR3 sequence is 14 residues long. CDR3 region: CASSIPGQDYGYTF. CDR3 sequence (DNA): TGTGCCAGTAGTATCCCCGGACAGGACTATGGCTACACCTTC.

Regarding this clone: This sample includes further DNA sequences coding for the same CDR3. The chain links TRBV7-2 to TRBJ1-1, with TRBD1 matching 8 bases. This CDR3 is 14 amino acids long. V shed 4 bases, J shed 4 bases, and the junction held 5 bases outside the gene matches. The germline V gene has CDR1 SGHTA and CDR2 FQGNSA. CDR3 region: CASSSSGQGTEAFF. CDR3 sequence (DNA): TGTGCCAGCAGCTCATCCGGACAGGGCACTGAAGCTTTCTTT.

The CDR3 sequence is CASSFGGRTNEKLFF. The CDR3, as DNA: TGTGCCAGCAGTTTCGGGGGGCGAACTAATGAAAAACTGTTTTTT. The gene calls are TRBV27 and TRBJ1-4; D perhaps matches TRBD1 (6 bases). Between the trimmed V and J ends, which lost 3 bases and 1 base, there was a span of 9 bases. Germline V lookup: CDR1 MNHEY, CDR2 SMNVEV (reference sequence). This CDR3 comprises 15 residues.

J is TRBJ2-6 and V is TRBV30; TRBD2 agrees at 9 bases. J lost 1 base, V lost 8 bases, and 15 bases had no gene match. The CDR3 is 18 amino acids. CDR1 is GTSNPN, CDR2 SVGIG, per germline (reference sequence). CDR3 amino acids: CAGHSGKLAGSGANVLTF. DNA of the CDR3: TGTGCCGGCCACTCAGGGAAGCTAGCGGGATCTGGGGCCAACGTCCTGACTTTC.

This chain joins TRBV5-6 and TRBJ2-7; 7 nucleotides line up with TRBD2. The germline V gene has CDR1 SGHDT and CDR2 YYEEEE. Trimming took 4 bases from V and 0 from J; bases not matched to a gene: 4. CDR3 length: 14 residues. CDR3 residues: CASSRGGFSYEQYF. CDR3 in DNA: TGTGCCAGCAGCCGGGGAGGGTTCTCCTACGAGCAGTACTTC.

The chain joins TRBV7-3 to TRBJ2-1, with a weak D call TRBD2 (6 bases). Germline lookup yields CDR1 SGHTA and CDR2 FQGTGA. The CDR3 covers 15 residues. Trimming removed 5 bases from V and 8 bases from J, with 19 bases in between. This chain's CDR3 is CASSEGAGSGDEQFF. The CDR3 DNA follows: TGTGCCAGCAGCGAAGGGGCCGGGAGTGGGGATGAGCAGTTCTTC.

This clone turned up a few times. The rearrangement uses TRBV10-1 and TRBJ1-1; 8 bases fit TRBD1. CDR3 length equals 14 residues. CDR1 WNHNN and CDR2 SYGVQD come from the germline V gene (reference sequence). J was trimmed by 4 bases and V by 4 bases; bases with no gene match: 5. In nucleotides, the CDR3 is TGCGCCAGCAGTGGTACCGACAGGGGCACTGAAGCTTTCTTT. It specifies CASSGTDRGTEAFF.

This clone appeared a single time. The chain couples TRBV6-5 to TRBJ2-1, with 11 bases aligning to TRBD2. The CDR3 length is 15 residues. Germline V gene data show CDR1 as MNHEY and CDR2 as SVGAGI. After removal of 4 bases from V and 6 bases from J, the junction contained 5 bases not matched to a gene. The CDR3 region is CASSSGTSGTNEQFF. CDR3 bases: TGTGCCAGCAGTTCAGGGACTAGCGGCACCAATGAGCAGTTCTTC.

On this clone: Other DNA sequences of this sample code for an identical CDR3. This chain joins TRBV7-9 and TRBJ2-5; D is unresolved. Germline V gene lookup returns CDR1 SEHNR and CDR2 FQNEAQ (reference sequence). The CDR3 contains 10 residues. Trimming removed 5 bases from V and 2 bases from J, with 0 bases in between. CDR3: CASSQETQYF. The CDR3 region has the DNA TGTGCCAGCAGCCAAGAGACCCAGTACTTC.

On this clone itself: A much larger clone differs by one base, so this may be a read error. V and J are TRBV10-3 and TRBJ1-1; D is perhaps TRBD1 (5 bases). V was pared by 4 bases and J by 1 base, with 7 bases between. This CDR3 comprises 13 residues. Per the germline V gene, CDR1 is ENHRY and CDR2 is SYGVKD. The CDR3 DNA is TGTGCCATCAGTGGACAGCCGAACACTGAAGCTTTCTTT. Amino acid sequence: CAISGQPNTEAFF.

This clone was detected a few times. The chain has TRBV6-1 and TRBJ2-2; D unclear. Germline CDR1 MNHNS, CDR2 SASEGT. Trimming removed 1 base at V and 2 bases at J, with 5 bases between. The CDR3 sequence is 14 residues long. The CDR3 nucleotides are TGTGCCAGCAGTGAAGAACCTAACACCGGGGAGCTGTTTTTT. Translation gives CASSEEPNTGELFF.

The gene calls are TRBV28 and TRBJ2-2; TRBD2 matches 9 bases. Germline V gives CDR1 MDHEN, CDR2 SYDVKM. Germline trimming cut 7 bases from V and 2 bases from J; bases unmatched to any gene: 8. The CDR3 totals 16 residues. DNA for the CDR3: TGTGCCAGCAAAAGGGCTAGCGGGGCCAACACCGGGGAGCTGTTTTTT. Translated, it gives CASKRASGANTGELFF.

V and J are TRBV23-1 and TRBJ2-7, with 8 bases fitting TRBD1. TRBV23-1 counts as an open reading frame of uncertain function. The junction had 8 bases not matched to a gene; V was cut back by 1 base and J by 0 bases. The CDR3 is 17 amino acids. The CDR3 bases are TGCGCCAGCAGTCAATTAAGGGGGACAGGACCCTCCTACGAGCAGTACTTC. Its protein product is CASSQLRGTGPSYEQYF.

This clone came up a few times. The chain's CDR3 is CASSNLREANTIYF. CDR3 nucleotides: TGTGCCAGCAGCAACCTGAGAGAGGCGAACACCATATATTTT. The gene calls are TRBV28 and TRBJ1-3; D unclear. Per the germline V gene, CDR1 is MDHEN and CDR2 is SYDVKM. Trimming removed 6 bases from V and 7 bases from J, with 16 bases in between. This CDR3 contains 14 residues.

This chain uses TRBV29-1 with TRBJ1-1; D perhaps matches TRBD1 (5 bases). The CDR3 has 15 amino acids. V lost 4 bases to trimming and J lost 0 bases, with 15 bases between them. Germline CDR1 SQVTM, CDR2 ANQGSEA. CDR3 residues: CSVGSGWGMNTEAFF. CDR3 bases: TGCAGCGTTGGCTCGGGCTGGGGCATGAACACTGAAGCTTTCTTT.